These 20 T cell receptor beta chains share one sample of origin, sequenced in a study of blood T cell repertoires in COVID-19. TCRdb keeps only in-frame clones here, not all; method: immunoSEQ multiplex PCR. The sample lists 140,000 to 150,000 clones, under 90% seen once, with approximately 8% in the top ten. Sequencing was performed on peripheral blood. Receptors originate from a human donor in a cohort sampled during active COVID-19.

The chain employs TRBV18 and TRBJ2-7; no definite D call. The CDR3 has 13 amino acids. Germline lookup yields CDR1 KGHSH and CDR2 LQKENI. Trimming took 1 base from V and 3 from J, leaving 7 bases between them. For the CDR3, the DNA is TGTGCCAGCTCACCACTTTCCGGCTACGAGCAGTACTTC. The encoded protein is CASSPLSGYEQYF.

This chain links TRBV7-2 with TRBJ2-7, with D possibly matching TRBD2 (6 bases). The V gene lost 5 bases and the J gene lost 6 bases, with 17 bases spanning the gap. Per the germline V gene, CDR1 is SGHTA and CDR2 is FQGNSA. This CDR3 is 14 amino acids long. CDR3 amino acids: CASSAPLGRTEQYF. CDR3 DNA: TGTGCCAGCAGCGCACCCTTGGGGAGGACCGAGCAGTACTTC.

The CDR3 protein is CASSSGTLIPLHF. The CDR3 DNA reads TGTGCCAGCAGTTCCGGGACACTTATACCCCTCCACTTT. The chain couples TRBV6-6 to TRBJ1-6; D is perhaps TRBD1 (6 bases). V lost 4 bases to trimming and J lost 12 bases, with 13 bases between them. CDR1 is MNHNY and CDR2 is SVGAGI in the germline V gene (reference sequence). The CDR3 is 13 amino acids.

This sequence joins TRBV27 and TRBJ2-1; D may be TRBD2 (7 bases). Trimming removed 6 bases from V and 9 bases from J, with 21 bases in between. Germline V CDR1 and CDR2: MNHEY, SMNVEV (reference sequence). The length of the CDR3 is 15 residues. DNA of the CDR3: TGTGCCAGCAGCAGCGGGACAAGGCTTTTTGGTGAGCAGTTCTTC. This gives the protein CASSSGTRLFGEQFF.

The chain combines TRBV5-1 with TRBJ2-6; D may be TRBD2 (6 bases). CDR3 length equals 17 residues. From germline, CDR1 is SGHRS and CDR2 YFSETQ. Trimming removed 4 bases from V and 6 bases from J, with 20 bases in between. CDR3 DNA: TGCGCCAGCAGCCTTCTGTGGGGAGGTATTTCGGCCAACGTCCTGACTTTC. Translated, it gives CASSLLWGGISANVLTF.

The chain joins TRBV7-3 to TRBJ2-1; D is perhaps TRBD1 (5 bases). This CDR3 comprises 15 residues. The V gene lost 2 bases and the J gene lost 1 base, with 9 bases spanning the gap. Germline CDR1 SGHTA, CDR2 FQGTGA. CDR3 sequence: CASSLATGSYNEQFF. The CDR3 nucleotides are TGTGCCAGCAGCTTAGCTACAGGATCCTACAATGAGCAGTTCTTC.

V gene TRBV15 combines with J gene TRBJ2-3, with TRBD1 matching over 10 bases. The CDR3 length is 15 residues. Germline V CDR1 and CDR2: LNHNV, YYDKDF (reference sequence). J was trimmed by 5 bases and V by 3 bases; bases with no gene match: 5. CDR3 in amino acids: CATSSGTGDIDTQYF. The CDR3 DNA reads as TGTGCCACCAGCAGCGGGACAGGGGATATAGATACGCAGTATTTT.

The CDR3 coding sequence is TGTGCCAGCAGCTTATCCTCCGGGACTAACTATGGCTACACCTTC. Its translation: CASSLSSGTNYGYTF. The chain joins TRBV11-2 to TRBJ1-2; no reliable D call. V lost 2 bases, J lost 0 bases, and 10 bases lay in between. Germline V gives CDR1 SGHAT, CDR2 FQNNGV. This CDR3 spans 15 amino acids. Full variable domain (rest looked up from reference TRBV11-2 and TRBJ1-2): EAGVAQSPRYKIIEKRQSVAFWCNPISGHATLYWYQQILGQGPKLLIQFQNNGVVDDSQLPKDRFSAERLKGVDSTLKIQPAKLEDSAVYLCASSLSSGTNYGYTFGSGTRLTVV.

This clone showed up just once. The CDR3 here is CASSDRRLAVSYEQYF. DNA for the CDR3: TGTGCCAGCAGTGATCGCCGACTAGCCGTGTCCTACGAGCAGTACTTC. This chain uses TRBV6-1 with TRBJ2-7, with 7 nucleotides matching TRBD2. Losses at the gene ends were 3 bases for V and 1 base for J; bases not matched to a gene: 9. Germline CDR1 and CDR2: MNHNS and SASEGT. CDR3 length: 16 amino acids.

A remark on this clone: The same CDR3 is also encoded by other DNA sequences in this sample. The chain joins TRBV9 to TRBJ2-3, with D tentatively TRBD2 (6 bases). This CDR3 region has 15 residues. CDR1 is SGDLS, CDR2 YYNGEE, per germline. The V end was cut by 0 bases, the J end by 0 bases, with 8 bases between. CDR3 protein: CASSVGGLSTDTQYF. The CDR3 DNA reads TGTGCCAGCAGCGTAGGAGGACTAAGCACAGATACGCAGTATTTT.

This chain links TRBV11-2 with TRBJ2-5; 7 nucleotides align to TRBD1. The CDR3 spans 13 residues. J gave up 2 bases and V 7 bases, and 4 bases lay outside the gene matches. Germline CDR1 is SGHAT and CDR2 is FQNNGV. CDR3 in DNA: TGTGCCAGCACAACAGGGGCGCAAGAGACCCAGTACTTC. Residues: CASTTGAQETQYF.

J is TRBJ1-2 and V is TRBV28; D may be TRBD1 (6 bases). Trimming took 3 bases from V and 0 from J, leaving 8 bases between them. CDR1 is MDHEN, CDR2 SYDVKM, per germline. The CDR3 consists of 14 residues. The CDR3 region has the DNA TGTGCCAGCAGTTTTGGGGGCCCTAACTATGGCTACACCTTC. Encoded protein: CASSFGGPNYGYTF.

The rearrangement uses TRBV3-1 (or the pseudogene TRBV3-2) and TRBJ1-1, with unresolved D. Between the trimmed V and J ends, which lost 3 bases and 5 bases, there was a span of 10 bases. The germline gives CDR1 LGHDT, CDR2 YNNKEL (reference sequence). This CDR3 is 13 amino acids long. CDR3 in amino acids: CASSHSPGTEAFF. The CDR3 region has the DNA TGTGCCAGCAGCCACTCCCCGGGGACTGAAGCTTTCTTT.

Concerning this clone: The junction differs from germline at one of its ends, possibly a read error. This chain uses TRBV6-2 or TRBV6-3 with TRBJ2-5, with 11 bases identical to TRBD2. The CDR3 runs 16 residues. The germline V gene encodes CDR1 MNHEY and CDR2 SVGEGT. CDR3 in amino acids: CASSHSGLAEQETQYF. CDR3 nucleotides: TGTGCCAGCAGTCACTCGGGACTAGCGGAACAAGAGACCCAGTACTTC.

CDR3 amino acids: CASSVAVQETQYF. The CDR3 DNA sequence: TGCGCCAGCAGCGTAGCGGTCCAAGAGACCCAGTACTTC. The chain combines TRBV5-1 with TRBJ2-5; maybe TRBD2 (6 bases). CDR1 is SGHRS, CDR2 YFSETQ, per germline. CDR3 length: 13 residues. V dropped 4 bases and J dropped 1 base, with 8 bases sitting between them.

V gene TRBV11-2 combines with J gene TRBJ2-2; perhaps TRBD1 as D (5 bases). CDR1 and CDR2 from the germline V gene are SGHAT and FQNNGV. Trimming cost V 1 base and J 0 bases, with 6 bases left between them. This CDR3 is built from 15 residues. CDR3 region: CASSLGRANTGELFF. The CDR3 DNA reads TGTGCCAGCAGCTTAGGCAGGGCGAACACCGGGGAGCTGTTTTTT.

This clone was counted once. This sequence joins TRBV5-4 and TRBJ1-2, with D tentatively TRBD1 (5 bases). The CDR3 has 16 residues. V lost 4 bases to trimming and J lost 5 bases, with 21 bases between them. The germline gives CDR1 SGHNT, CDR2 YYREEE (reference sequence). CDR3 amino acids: CASSKVRQNPIYGYTF. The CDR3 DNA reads TGTGCCAGCAGCAAGGTTAGACAGAATCCGATTTATGGCTACACCTTC.

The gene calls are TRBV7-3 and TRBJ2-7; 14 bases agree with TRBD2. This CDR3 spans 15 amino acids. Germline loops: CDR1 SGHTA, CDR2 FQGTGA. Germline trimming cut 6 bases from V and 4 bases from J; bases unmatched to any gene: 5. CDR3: CASRYGTSGSYEQYF. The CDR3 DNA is TGTGCCAGCAGATACGGGACTAGCGGGAGTTACGAGCAGTACTTC. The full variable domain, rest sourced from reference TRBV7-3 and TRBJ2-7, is GAGVSQTPSNKVTEKGKYVELRCDPISGHTALYWYRQSLGQGPEFLIYFQGTGAADDSGLPNDRFFAVRPEGSVSTLKIQRTERGDSAVYLCASRYGTSGSYEQYFGPGTRLTVT.

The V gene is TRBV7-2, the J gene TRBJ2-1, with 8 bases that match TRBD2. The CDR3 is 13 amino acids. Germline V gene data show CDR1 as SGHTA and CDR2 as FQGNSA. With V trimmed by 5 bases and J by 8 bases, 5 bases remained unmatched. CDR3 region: CASSLTSGDEQFF. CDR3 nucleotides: TGTGCCAGCAGCCTCACTAGCGGCGATGAGCAGTTCTTC. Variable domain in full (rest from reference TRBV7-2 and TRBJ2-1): GAGVSQSPSNKVTEKGKDVELRCDPISGHTALYWYRQSLGQGLEFLIYFQGNSAPDKSGLPSDRFSAERTGGSVSTLTIQRTQQEDSAVYLCASSLTSGDEQFFGPGTRLTVL.

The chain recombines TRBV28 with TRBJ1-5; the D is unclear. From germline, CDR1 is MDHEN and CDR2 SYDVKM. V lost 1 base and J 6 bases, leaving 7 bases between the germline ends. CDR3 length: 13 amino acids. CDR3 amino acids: CASSLLAFQPQHF. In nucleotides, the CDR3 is TGTGCCAGCAGTTTATTGGCTTTTCAGCCCCAGCATTTT.